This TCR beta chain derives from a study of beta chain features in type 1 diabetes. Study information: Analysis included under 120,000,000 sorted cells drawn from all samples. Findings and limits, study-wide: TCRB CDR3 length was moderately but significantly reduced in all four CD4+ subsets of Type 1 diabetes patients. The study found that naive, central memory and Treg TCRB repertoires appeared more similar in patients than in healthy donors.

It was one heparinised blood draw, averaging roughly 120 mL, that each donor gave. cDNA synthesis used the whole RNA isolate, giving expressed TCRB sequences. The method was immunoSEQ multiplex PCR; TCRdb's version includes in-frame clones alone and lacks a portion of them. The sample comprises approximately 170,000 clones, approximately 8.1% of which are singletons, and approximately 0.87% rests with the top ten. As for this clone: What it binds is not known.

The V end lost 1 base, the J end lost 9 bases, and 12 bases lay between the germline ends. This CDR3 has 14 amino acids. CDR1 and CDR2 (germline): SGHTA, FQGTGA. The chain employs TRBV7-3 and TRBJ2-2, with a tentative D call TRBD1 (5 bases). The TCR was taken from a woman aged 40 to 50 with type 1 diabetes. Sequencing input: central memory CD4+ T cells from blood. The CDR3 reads CASSLKAWGRELFF. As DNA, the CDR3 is TGTGCCAGCAGCTTAAAGGCGTGGGGCCGGGAGCTGTTTTTT. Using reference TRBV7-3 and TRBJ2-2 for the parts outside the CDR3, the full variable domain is GAGVSQTPSNKVTEKGKYVELRCDPISGHTALYWYRQSLGQGPEFLIYFQGTGAADDSGLPNDRFFAVRPEGSVSTLKIQRTERGDSAVYLCASSLKAWGRELFFGEGSRLTVL.